Sequencing of this T cell receptor (beta chain) was carried out in a study of blood T cell repertoires in COVID-19. Study-wide context: Both acute and convalescent COVID-19 samples were obtained from the United States, Italy and Spain. T cells, B-cell-depleted T cells, or PBMCs provided the cDNA or gDNA that served as material.

This CDR3 comprises 13 residues. Germline V gene lookup returns CDR1 MGHRA and CDR2 YSYEKL. V lost 6 bases, J lost 7 bases, and 15 bases lay in between. In the authors' workflow: By means of reference gene primer amplification, nucleated cell counts were estimated. Sequenced by immunoSEQ multiplex PCR; TCRdb stores in-frame clones only, minus some. V and J calls and clone size are copied from that table; D and trimming were computed from the DNA. The sample has around 130,000 clones, 80% to 90% seen once. Input material: peripheral blood. The TCR sequence derives from a human donor in a cohort sampled during active COVID-19. This chain connects TRBV4-1 to TRBJ1-1; D possibly corresponds to TRBD1 (6 bases). The CDR3 spells CASSRQDDYEAFF. CDR3 DNA sequence: TGCGCCAGCAGTCGACAGGATGACTATGAAGCTTTCTTT.